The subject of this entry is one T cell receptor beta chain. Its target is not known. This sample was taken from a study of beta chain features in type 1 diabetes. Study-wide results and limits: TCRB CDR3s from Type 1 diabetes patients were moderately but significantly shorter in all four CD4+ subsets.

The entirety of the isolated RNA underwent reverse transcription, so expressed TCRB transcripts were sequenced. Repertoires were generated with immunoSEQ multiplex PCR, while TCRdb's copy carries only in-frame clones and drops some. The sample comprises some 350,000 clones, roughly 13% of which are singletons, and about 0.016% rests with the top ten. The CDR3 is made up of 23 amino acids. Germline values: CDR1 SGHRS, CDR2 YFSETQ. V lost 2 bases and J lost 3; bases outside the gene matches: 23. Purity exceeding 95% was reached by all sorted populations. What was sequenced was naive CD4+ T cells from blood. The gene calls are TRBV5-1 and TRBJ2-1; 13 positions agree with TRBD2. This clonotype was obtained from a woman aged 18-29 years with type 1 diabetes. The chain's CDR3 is CASSFDRRETGLAGPRYYNEQFF. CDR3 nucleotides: TGCGCCAGCAGCTTCGATAGACGGGAAACGGGACTAGCGGGACCTAGGTACTACAATGAGCAGTTCTTC. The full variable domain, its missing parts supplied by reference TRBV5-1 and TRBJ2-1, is KAGVTQTPRYLIKTRGQQVTLSCSPISGHRSVSWYQQTPGQGLQFLFEYFSETQRNKGNFPGRFSGRQFSNSRSEMNVSTLELGDSALYLCASSFDRRETGLAGPRYYNEQFFGPGTRLTVL.